These 8 T cell receptor beta chains were all obtained from the same sample, sequenced in a study of regulatory T cells in long-lasting Graves disease. HTBI primers from iRepertoire and Arm-PCR of CDR3 regions yielded the TCR beta libraries. One entry per CDR3 protein, called by TCRdb with MiXCR from the multiplex PCR reads. The data show approximately 400,000 distinct CDR3 sequences, with about a fifth seen just once and less than 25% held by the top ten. The time point here: persistent/refractory GD, antithyroid drugs over 5 years with positive TRAb. Extracted RNA from PBMCs served as the source of the TCR library. The specimen was peripheral blood mononuclear cells (PBMCs), collected when the disease was refractory, from a patient treated with antithyroid drugs. The source is a female donor with Graves disease.

This chain uses TRBV29-1 with TRBJ2-5; 7 bases map to TRBD2. Looked up from germline, CDR1 is SQVTM and CDR2 is ANQGSEA. This CDR3 contains 11 residues. CDR3 nucleotides: TGCGGTGGGGGGGAGGGGGAGACCCAGTACTTC. Residues: CGGGEGETQYF.

V is TRBV7-8 and J is TRBJ2-2, with 10 bases lining up with TRBD2. V was clipped by 0 bases and J by 6 bases; unmatched bases: 7. The CDR3 runs 17 residues. Germline-derived CDR1 and CDR2 are SGHVS and FQNEAQ. Written as DNA, the CDR3 is TGTGCCAGCAGCTTAGCAAGCGGGAGGGCCGAAGCCGGGGAGCTGTTTTTT. Its translation is CASSLASGRAEAGELFF.

This clonotype was recorded many times. DNA for the CDR3: TGTGCCAGCAGCTTAGAAAGGGGTGGATCCTACGAGCAGTACTTC. Translating it yields CASSLERGGSYEQYF. V usage is TRBV7-8 and J usage is TRBJ2-7, with D possibly TRBD1 on 5 matching bases. This CDR3 spans 15 amino acids. The germline gives CDR1 SGHVS, CDR2 FQNEAQ. The V end was cut by 1 base, the J end by 1 base, with 11 bases between.

The chain has TRBV20-1 and TRBJ1-5; TRBD1 matches 10 bases. The CDR3 runs 17 residues. Per germline, CDR1 DFQATT and CDR2 SNEGSKA (reference sequence). Germline trimming cut 5 bases from V and 0 bases from J; bases unmatched to any gene: 10. CDR3 sequence: CSAPRQGAFTSNQPQHF. Here the CDR3 DNA reads TGCAGTGCTCCCAGACAGGGGGCTTTTACTAGCAATCAGCCCCAGCATTTT.

This clonotype was detected only a few times. This rearrangement joins TRBV12-3 or TRBV12-4 to TRBJ2-5, with TRBD1 identical over 10 bases. V lost 6 bases, J lost 1 base, and 14 bases stayed unmatched. The CDR3 runs 18 residues. CDR3 loop: CASSSGTGAFRPQETQYF. The DNA for the CDR3 is TGTGCCAGCAGCTCCGGGACAGGGGCTTTCCGTCCCCAAGAGACCCAGTACTTC.

This clonotype occurred many times. V usage is TRBV12-3 or TRBV12-4 and J usage is TRBJ1-4, with a possible D match to TRBD1 (5 bases). The CDR3 totals 16 residues. Trimming shortened V by 6 bases and J by 0 bases, and 14 bases separated the two germline ends. The CDR3, as DNA: TGTGCCAGCAGCCTCGGACAACCTTCAACTAATGAAAAACTGTTTTTT. Protein product: CASSLGQPSTNEKLFF.

This rearrangement joins TRBV9 to TRBJ1-2, with D unclear. In germline, CDR1 is SGDLS, CDR2 YYNGEE. V gave up 0 bases and J gave up 5 bases, with 11 bases separating them. The CDR3 is 14 amino acids. The CDR3 bases are TGTGCCAGCAGCGTAGAGGCAAGGAGTTATGGCTACACCTTC. This sequence encodes CASSVEARSYGYTF.

This clonotype was detected a few times. This chain joins TRBV7-2 and TRBJ1-3, with D possibly TRBD1 on 5 matching bases. Trimming removed 5 bases from V and 0 bases from J, with 11 bases in between. The length of the CDR3 is 15 residues. Germline loops: CDR1 SGHTA, CDR2 FQGNSA. CDR3: CASSHGTGSGNTIYF. The CDR3 nucleotides read TGTGCCAGCAGCCACGGGACGGGCTCTGGAAACACCATATATTTT.